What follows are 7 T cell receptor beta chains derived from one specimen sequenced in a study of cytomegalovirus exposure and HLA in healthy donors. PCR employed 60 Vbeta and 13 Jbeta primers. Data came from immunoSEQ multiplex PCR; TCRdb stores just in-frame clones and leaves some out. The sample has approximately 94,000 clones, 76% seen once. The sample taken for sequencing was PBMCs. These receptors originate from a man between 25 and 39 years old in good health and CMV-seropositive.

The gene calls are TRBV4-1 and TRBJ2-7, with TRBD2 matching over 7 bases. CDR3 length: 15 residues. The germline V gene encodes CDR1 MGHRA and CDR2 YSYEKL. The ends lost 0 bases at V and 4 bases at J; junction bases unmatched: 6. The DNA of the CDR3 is TGCGCCAGCAGCCAAGATCACAGCGGGGTTTACGAGCAGTACTTC. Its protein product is CASSQDHSGVYEQYF.

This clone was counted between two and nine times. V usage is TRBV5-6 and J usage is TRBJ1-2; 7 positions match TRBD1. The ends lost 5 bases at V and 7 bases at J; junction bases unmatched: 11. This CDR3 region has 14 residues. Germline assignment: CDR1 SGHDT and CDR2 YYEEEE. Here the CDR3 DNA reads TGTGCCAGCAGATATAAGACAGGGCTCTCTGGCTACACCTTC. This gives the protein CASRYKTGLSGYTF.

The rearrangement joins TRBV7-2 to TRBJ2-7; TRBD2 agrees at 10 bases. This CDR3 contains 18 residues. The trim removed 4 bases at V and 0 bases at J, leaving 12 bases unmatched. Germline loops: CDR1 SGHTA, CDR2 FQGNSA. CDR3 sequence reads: CASSSRKRLAGRSYEQYF. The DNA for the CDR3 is TGTGCCAGCAGCTCTCGGAAGCGACTAGCGGGCCGCTCCTACGAGCAGTACTTC. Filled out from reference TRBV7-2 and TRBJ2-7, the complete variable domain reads GAGVSQSPSNKVTEKGKDVELRCDPISGHTALYWYRQSLGQGLEFLIYFQGNSAPDKSGLPSDRFSAERTGGSVSTLTIQRTQQEDSAVYLCASSSRKRLAGRSYEQYFGPGTRLTVT.

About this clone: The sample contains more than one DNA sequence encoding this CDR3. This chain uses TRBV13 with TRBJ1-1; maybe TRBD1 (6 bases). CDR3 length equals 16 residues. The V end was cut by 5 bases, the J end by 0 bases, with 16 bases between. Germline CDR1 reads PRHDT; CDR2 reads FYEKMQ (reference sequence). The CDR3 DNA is TGTGCCAGCAGCCCTCGGACAGCTCCAGTGAACACTGAAGCTTTCTTT. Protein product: CASSPRTAPVNTEAFF. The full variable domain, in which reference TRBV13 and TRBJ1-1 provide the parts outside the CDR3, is AAGVIQSPRHLIKEKRETATLKCYPIPRHDTVYWYQQGPGQDPQFLISFYEKMQSDKGSIPDRFSAQQFSDYHSELNMSSLELGDSALYFCASSPRTAPVNTEAFFGQGTRLTVV.

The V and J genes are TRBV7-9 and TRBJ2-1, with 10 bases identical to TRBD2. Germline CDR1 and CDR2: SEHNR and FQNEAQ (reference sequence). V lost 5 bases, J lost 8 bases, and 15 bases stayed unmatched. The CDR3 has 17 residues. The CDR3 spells CASSLSESGGAPHEQFF. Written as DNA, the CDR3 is TGTGCCAGCAGCCTCTCAGAGAGCGGGGGGGCCCCTCATGAGCAGTTCTTC.

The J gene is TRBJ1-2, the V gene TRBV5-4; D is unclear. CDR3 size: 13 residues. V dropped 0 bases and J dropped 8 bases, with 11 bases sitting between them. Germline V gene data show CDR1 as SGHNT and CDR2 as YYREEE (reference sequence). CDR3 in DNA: TGTGCCAGCAGCTTGGCCACTGAGAGGGGCTACACCTTC. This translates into CASSLATERGYTF.

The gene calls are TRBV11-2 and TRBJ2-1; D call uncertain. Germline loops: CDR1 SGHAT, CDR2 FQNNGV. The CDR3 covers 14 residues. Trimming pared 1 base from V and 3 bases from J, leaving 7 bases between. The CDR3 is CASSLGGGYNEQFF. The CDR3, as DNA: TGTGCCAGCAGCTTAGGCGGCGGCTACAATGAGCAGTTCTTC. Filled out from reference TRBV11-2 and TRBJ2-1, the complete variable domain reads EAGVAQSPRYKIIEKRQSVAFWCNPISGHATLYWYQQILGQGPKLLIQFQNNGVVDDSQLPKDRFSAERLKGVDSTLKIQPAKLEDSAVYLCASSLGGGYNEQFFGPGTRLTVL.